The 5 T cell receptor beta chains below all came from one sample that was sequenced in a study of Graves' ophthalmopathy and Graves' hyperthyroidism. Amplified TCR beta CDR3 regions were obtained using RNA transcripts as template. The first round was an RT-PCR with HTBI primers, and the second round was a multiplex PCR. In TCRdb, the multiplex PCR reads were re-called with MiXCR into one record per CDR3 protein. The profile shows a few hundred thousand distinct CDR3 sequences, under 40% of them singletons. Input material: peripheral blood or thyroid tissue (not recorded which). Receptors originate from an adult man with Graves' hyperthyroidism.

In regard to this clonotype: At one boundary the junction diverges from the germline segment, which might be a read error. The V call is TRBV24-1, the J call TRBJ1-1; D is uncertain. There are 13 residues in the CDR3. Germline V lookup: CDR1 KGHDR, CDR2 SFDVKD. CDR3 in DNA: TGTGCCACTAGTGCGGCAGGGAACACTGAAGCTTTCTTT. It codes for CATSAAGNTEAFF.

This clonotype came up many times. The chain links TRBV9 to TRBJ1-3; possibly TRBD1 for D (5 bases). The V end was cut by 3 bases, the J end by 0 bases, with 13 bases between. This CDR3 region has 16 residues. Per the germline V gene, CDR1 is SGDLS and CDR2 is YYNGEE. Here the CDR3 DNA reads TGTGCCAGCAGCGGACGACAGAGGAGCTCTGGAAACACCATATATTTT. Amino acids: CASSGRQRSSGNTIYF. The full variable domain, with the rest looked up from reference TRBV9 and TRBJ1-3, is DSGVTQTPKHLITATGQRVTLRCSPRSGDLSVYWYQQSLDQGLQFLIQYYNGEERAKGNILERFSAQQFPDLHSELNLSSLELGDSALYFCASSGRQRSSGNTIYFGEGSWLTVV.

This clonotype was counted many times. The J gene is TRBJ1-1, the V gene TRBV19; 8 bases are a match to TRBD1. The CDR3 contains 13 residues. Germline CDR1 and CDR2: LNHDA and SQIVND (reference sequence). Trimming cost V 3 bases and J 9 bases; bases outside gene matches: 6. The CDR3 DNA follows: TGTGCCAGTAGTATCCAGGACAGGGCTCAAGCTTTCTTT. Translating gives CASSIQDRAQAFF.

A remark on this clonotype: Compared with germline, one end of the junction differs, possibly owing to a read error. The genes are TRBV10-3 and TRBJ2-7, with a weak D call TRBD2 (6 bases). Germline lookup yields CDR1 ENHRY and CDR2 SYGVKD. The CDR3 contains 14 residues. The CDR3 loop reads CAISGPGRRGEQCF. CDR3 nucleotide sequence: TGTGCCATCAGTGGCCCGGGGAGGAGAGGCGAGCAGTGCTTC.

This clonotype was picked up many times. The chain uses TRBV20-1 and TRBJ2-2; 7 bases are shared with TRBD1. Trimming took 6 bases from V and 4 from J; bases not matched to a gene: 5. The V gene's germline CDR1 is DFQATT and CDR2 SNEGSKA (reference sequence). This CDR3 is 13 amino acids long. In DNA form, the CDR3 reads TGCAGTGCAGCCAACAGGGGCACCGGGGAGCTGTTTTTT. Encoded protein: CSAANRGTGELFF.